This T cell receptor beta chain was captured by sequencing in a study of spatial heterogeneity in lung cancer. TCRdb passed the 5' RACE reads through MiXCR, listing each CDR3 protein once. The table shows some 97,000 distinct CDR3 sequences, with approximately 4.4% occurring only once. CDR3 size: 12 residues. V lost 2 bases and J 5 bases, leaving 6 bases between the germline ends. The germline gives CDR1 SNHLY, CDR2 FYNNEI. Overall study findings and caveats: Intratumoral expanded alpha and beta TCR counts were found to track tumor mutation counts.

This clonotype turned up a few times. The antigen is not known. The time point was: sample taken at primary tumor resection. The donors were 72 patients with non-small cell lung cancer that was early-stage and untreated. The TCR sequence derives from a male donor with early-stage non-small cell lung cancer. The specimen was lung tumor tissue, collected at surgery. The chain recombines TRBV2 with TRBJ1-1; D gene uncertain. The CDR3 DNA sequence: TGTGCCAGCAGTGAAAGTTGGACTGAAGCTTTCTTT. Translated: CASSESWTEAFF.